This T cell receptor (beta chain) comes out of a study of human CD8 memory T cell subsets. Study outcomes and limitations: By Chao1 estimates, precursor exhausted T cells appeared less diverse than stem-like memory T cells. The authors found that stem-like memory and precursor exhausted T cell repertoires overlapped minimally.

Generation of TCR beta libraries used UMI-labeled 5' RACE. TCRdb derives one entry per CDR3 protein from the 5' RACE reads, leaving out DNA. The sample includes approximately 8,200 distinct CDR3 sequences. Comments on this clonotype: Its specificity is not known.

CDR1 and CDR2 from the germline V gene are DFQATT and SNEGSKA (reference sequence). This CDR3 contains 17 residues. Buffy coats of healthy donors provided the PBMC used. Negative magnetic separation was used for the enrichment of total CD8+ T cells. Material: CD8+ T cells from PBMCs. The chain has TRBV20-1 and TRBJ2-3; the D gene TCRdb calls, TRBD1, cannot be checked with no DNA. The sequence derives from a human donor in good health. This chain's CDR3 is CSASGAPQGSGTDTQYF.